The sequence of this TCR beta chain was determined in a study of T cell responses to AZD1222 COVID-19 vaccine. CDR1 is KGHDR, CDR2 SFDVKD, per germline. The ends were cut back, 4 bases at V and 0 bases at J, with 9 bases in the middle. This CDR3 contains 15 residues. Using immunoSEQ multiplex PCR, the repertoire was profiled, and TCRdb retains in-frame clones only, with some absent. The table includes approximately 120,000 clones, 93% detected once. The chain employs TRBV24-1 and TRBJ1-5, with D perhaps matching TRBD1 (5 bases). The source of this sequence is an adult in good health. Specimen: peripheral blood, collected on day 0 of AZD1222 vaccination. The CDR3 coding sequence is TGTGCCACCAGTGACAGACAGTATAGCAATCAGCCCCAGCATTTT. The encoded protein is CATSDRQYSNQPQHF.